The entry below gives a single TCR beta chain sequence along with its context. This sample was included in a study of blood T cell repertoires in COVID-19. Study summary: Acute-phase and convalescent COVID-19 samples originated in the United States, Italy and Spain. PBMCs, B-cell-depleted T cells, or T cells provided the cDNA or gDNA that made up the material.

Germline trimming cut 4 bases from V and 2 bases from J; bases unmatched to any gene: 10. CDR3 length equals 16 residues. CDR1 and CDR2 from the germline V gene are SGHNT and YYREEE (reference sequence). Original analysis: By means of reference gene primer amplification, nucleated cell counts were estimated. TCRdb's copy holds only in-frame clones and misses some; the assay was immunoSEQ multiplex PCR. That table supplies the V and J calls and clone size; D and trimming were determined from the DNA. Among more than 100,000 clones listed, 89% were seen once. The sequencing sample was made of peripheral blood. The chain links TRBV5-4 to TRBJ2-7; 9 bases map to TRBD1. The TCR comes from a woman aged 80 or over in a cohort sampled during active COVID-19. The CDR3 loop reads CASSGKQGAGPYEQYF. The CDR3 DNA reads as TGTGCCAGCAGCGGAAAACAGGGGGCAGGGCCCTACGAGCAGTACTTC.